Sequencing of this TCR beta chain was carried out in a study of CD8+CD57+ T cells in acquired aplastic anemia. Genomic DNA acted as the template from which TCR beta VDJ combination and CDR3 sequence profiling were carried out. MiXCR, run by TCRdb on the reads, gives a single entry per CDR3 protein. The profile shows about 160,000 distinct CDR3 sequences, about 45% of them singletons. The V end was cut by 2 bases, the J end by 8 bases, with 9 bases between. This CDR3 spans 12 amino acids. CDR1 and CDR2 from the germline V gene are SGHVS and FQNEAQ. An expansion of CD8+CD57+ cells by flow cytometry had been shown in patients chosen for sequencing.

The receptor was derived from a human donor with aplastic anemia. Input material: sorted CD4+, CD8+, or CD8+CD57+ T cells (not recorded which) from PBMCs. J is TRBJ1-2 and V is TRBV7-8; possibly TRBD1 for D (5 bases). In nucleotides, the CDR3 is TGTGCCAGCAGCTTATATGACAGCGGCTACACCTTC. Translated: CASSLYDSGYTF.